The clone carrying this T cell receptor beta chain was seen a few times. The data belong to a study of immune characterization of retroperitoneal liposarcoma. The CDR3 runs 15 residues. From germline, CDR1 is SGHTA and CDR2 FQGTGA. V gave up 4 bases and J gave up 4 bases, with 15 bases separating them. In TCRdb, the PCR reads were re-called with MiXCR into one record per CDR3 protein. The repertoire holds about 10,000 distinct CDR3 sequences, with 28% as singletons. The TCR comes from a male donor with retroperitoneal liposarcoma. Sequencing used tumor tissue. V is TRBV7-3 and J is TRBJ2-3, with D perhaps matching TRBD2 (7 bases). For the CDR3, the DNA is TGTGCCAGCAGCTCCCGGGGGGCCGTTCCAGATACGCAGTATTTT. It yields the protein CASSSRGAVPDTQYF. Full variable domain (outside the CDR3, taken from reference TRBV7-3 and TRBJ2-3): GAGVSQTPSNKVTEKGKYVELRCDPISGHTALYWYRQSLGQGPEFLIYFQGTGAADDSGLPNDRFFAVRPEGSVSTLKIQRTERGDSAVYLCASSSRGAVPDTQYFGPGTRLTVL.